Listed here are 24 T cell receptor beta chains from one sample, sequenced in a study of blood T cell repertoires in COVID-19. TCRdb's table, derived via immunoSEQ multiplex PCR, lists solely in-frame clones and lacks some. Here the sample spans some 250,000 clones, about 86% being singletons. The sequenced material came from peripheral blood. These receptors came from a man aged 25 to 40 with active or convalescent COVID-19.

The gene calls are TRBV20-1 and TRBJ1-2; weak D call: TRBD1 (5 bases). Germline V gene sequence: CDR1 DFQATT, CDR2 SNEGSKA (reference sequence). The CDR3 is 14 residues long. Trimming removed 3 bases from V and 2 bases from J, with 13 bases in between. CDR3 sequence reads: CSASTQGGNYGYTF. The DNA of the CDR3 is TGCAGTGCTAGTACCCAGGGAGGGAACTATGGCTACACCTTC.

V is TRBV9 and J is TRBJ1-1, with D possibly matching TRBD1 (6 bases). Trimming shortened V by 3 bases and J by 0 bases, and 21 bases separated the two germline ends. Germline V gene data show CDR1 as SGDLS and CDR2 as YYNGEE. This CDR3 is built from 18 residues. The chain's CDR3 is CASSAQTGSDGMNTEAFF. The CDR3 nucleotides read TGTGCCAGCAGCGCACAGACAGGTTCAGATGGGATGAACACTGAAGCTTTCTTT.

This clone was seen more than once but under ten times. This sequence joins TRBV19 and TRBJ2-7; no definite D call. CDR1 is LNHDA, CDR2 SQIVND, per germline (reference sequence). The CDR3 is 15 residues long. The V end was cut by 3 bases, the J end by 2 bases, with 14 bases between. In DNA, the CDR3 is TGTGCCAGTAGTATTCTTGGCGCAGGAACCTACGAGCAGTACTTC. Translating gives CASSILGAGTYEQYF.

This rearrangement joins TRBV19 to TRBJ1-5, with 7 bases that match TRBD1. Germline trimming cut 6 bases from V and 7 bases from J; bases unmatched to any gene: 6. This CDR3 is built from 13 residues. Germline V gives CDR1 LNHDA, CDR2 SQIVND (reference sequence). The CDR3 DNA is TGTGCCAGTAGGGCCCAGGGGGTCCAGCCCCAGCATTTT. Translated, it gives CASRAQGVQPQHF.

This chain connects TRBV24-1 to TRBJ1-5; D ambiguous. The ends were cut back, 0 bases at V and 3 bases at J, with 8 bases in the middle. The CDR3 runs 15 residues. Germline V lookup: CDR1 KGHDR, CDR2 SFDVKD. CDR3 nucleotide sequence: TGTGCCACCAGTGATTTGGCAGGCGACAATCAGCCCCAGCATTTT. Encoded protein: CATSDLAGDNQPQHF.

The chain recombines TRBV2 with TRBJ1-5; tentatively, D is TRBD1 (6 bases). Germline loops: CDR1 SNHLY, CDR2 FYNNEI. The CDR3 contains 13 residues. V gave up 11 bases and J gave up 4 bases, with 15 bases separating them. CDR3 sequence: CAGTGSGNQPQHF. Written as DNA, the CDR3 is TGTGCCGGAACAGGGTCGGGGAATCAGCCCCAGCATTTT.

The gene calls are TRBV5-8 and TRBJ1-1; a possible D gene is TRBD1 (6 bases). CDR3 length equals 16 residues. Per the germline V gene, CDR1 is SGHTS and CDR2 is YDEGEE. Between the trimmed V and J ends, which lost 1 base and 1 base, there was a span of 14 bases. The CDR3: CASSLFLGQTNTEAFF. In DNA form, the CDR3 reads TGTGCCAGCAGCTTGTTCCTAGGACAGACGAACACTGAAGCTTTCTTT. Full variable domain (rest looked up from reference TRBV5-8 and TRBJ1-1): EAGVTQSPTHLIKTRGQQATLRCSPISGHTSVYWYQQALGLGLQFLLWYDEGEERNRGNFPPRFSGRQFPNYSSELNVNALELEDSALYLCASSLFLGQTNTEAFFGQGTRLTVV.

The chain links TRBV11-2 to TRBJ2-3, with D possibly matching TRBD2 (5 bases). Trimming stripped 3 bases from V and 5 bases from J, with 15 bases between. CDR1 is SGHAT and CDR2 is FQNNGV in the germline V gene. The CDR3 has 15 amino acids. The CDR3 sequence: CASSLDGLNLDTQYF. CDR3 in DNA: TGTGCCAGCAGCTTGGACGGACTCAATTTAGATACGCAGTATTTT.

The chain joins TRBV19 to TRBJ2-7; D possibly corresponds to TRBD1 (5 bases). Germline V gene lookup returns CDR1 LNHDA and CDR2 SQIVND (reference sequence). Trimming left V 3 bases short and J 7 bases short, with 22 bases between. There are 16 residues in the CDR3. CDR3 sequence reads: CASSMGLRAGYEEQYF. The CDR3 coding sequence is TGTGCCAGTAGTATGGGGCTTCGGGCAGGTTACGAGGAGCAGTACTTC. The complete variable domain, with remaining parts taken from reference TRBV19 and TRBJ2-7, reads DGGITQSPKYLFRKEGQNVTLSCEQNLNHDAMYWYRQDPGQGLRLIYYSQIVNDFQKGDIAEGYSVSREKKESFPLTVTSAQKNPTAFYLCASSMGLRAGYEEQYFGPGTRLTVT.

As DNA, the CDR3 is TGTGCCAGCAGAGAACAGGGAAGCAATCAGCCCCAGCATTTT. It translates to CASREQGSNQPQHF. V usage is TRBV6-6 and J usage is TRBJ1-5; possible D gene TRBD1, 6 bases. CDR3 length equals 14 residues. V gave up 6 bases and J gave up 1 base, with 10 bases separating them. Germline lookup yields CDR1 MNHNY and CDR2 SVGAGI (reference sequence).

This clone was detected only once. The V gene is TRBV15, the J gene TRBJ2-7; tentative D call: TRBD2 (6 bases). V lost 0 bases and J lost 3, with 12 bases in between. This CDR3 is 15 amino acids long. Germline V gene sequence: CDR1 LNHNV, CDR2 YYDKDF (reference sequence). The CDR3 is CATSRDPGVGYEQYF. The CDR3 DNA is TGTGCCACCAGCAGAGATCCGGGGGTTGGCTACGAGCAGTACTTC.

This clone was seen a few times. For the CDR3, the DNA is TGTGCCACCCAGAAATACTACGTTGCGGGGCAGTACTTC. Protein product: CATQKYYVAGQYF. This rearrangement joins TRBV5-6 to TRBJ2-7, with D possibly matching TRBD2 (5 bases). V was shortened by 9 bases and J by 9 bases, with 22 bases between the two germline ends. Germline values: CDR1 SGHDT, CDR2 YYEEEE. CDR3 size: 13 residues.

The chain recombines TRBV7-2 with TRBJ2-3; 8 nucleotides align to TRBD2. Germline assignment: CDR1 SGHTA and CDR2 FQGNSA. This CDR3 has 16 residues. The V segment lost 1 base and the J segment 4 bases; nucleotides outside the gene matches: 7. The chain's CDR3 is CASSLVPGGRADTQYF. CDR3 nucleotides: TGTGCCAGCAGCTTAGTGCCGGGGGGGCGGGCAGATACGCAGTATTTT.

The rearrangement links TRBV29-1 to TRBJ1-2; D call uncertain. V dropped 7 bases and J dropped 3 bases, with 12 bases sitting between them. Germline assignment: CDR1 SQVTM and CDR2 ANQGSEA. The CDR3 runs 12 residues. CDR3 bases: TGCAGCGCTGCGAGGGAAGACTATGGCTACACCTTC. This translates into CSAAREDYGYTF.

V gene TRBV2 combines with J gene TRBJ1-2; TRBD1 matches 11 bases. Per germline, CDR1 SNHLY and CDR2 FYNNEI. The CDR3 sequence is 14 residues long. V gave up 5 bases and J gave up 4 bases; unmatched junction bases: 3. The DNA of the CDR3 is TGTGCCAGCAGTCGGACAGGGGGCGTCTATGGCTACACCTTC. Protein: CASSRTGGVYGYTF.

This chain uses TRBV9 with TRBJ1-4; TRBD1 is a possible D gene (6 bases). Germline loops: CDR1 SGDLS, CDR2 YYNGEE. The V gene lost 0 bases and the J gene lost 8 bases, with 14 bases spanning the gap. The CDR3 runs to 15 residues. CDR3 sequence: CASSVAAGVFEKLFF. CDR3 sequence (DNA): TGTGCCAGCAGCGTAGCAGCAGGGGTATTCGAAAAACTGTTTTTT.

V gene TRBV2 combines with J gene TRBJ2-5; TRBD2 matches at 7 bases. With 1 base clipped from V and 2 bases from J, the junction kept 4 bases outside the gene matches. CDR3 length equals 15 residues. Germline CDR1 is SNHLY and CDR2 is FYNNEI. Here the CDR3 DNA reads TGTGCCAGCAGTGAAGACGGGCGGGAGCAAGAGACCCAGTACTTC. Its translation is CASSEDGREQETQYF. Using reference TRBV2 and TRBJ2-5 for the parts outside the CDR3, the full variable domain is EPEVTQTPSHQVTQMGQEVILRCVPISNHLYFYWYRQILGQKVEFLVSFYNNEISEKSEIFDDQFSVERPDGSNFTLKIRSTKLEDSAMYFCASSEDGREQETQYFGPGTRLLVL.

This sequence joins TRBV6-2 or TRBV6-3 and TRBJ2-5, with D maybe TRBD1 (6 bases). CDR1 is MNHEY and CDR2 is SVGEGT in the germline V gene. With 5 bases removed from V and 7 bases from J, the gap between germline ends came to 11 bases. The CDR3 is 12 residues long. The chain's CDR3 is CASSGQSATQYF. In nucleotides, the CDR3 is TGTGCCAGCAGTGGACAGAGTGCGACCCAGTACTTC.

This clone was picked up one time. The sample carries other DNA sequences with the same CDR3. The chain recombines TRBV7-9 with TRBJ1-1; the match to TRBD1 covers 9 bases. The germline CDR1 and CDR2 sequences are SEHNR and FQNEAQ (reference sequence). Trimming at V came to 5 bases and at J to 1 base, leaving 5 bases not matched to a gene. CDR3 size: 15 residues. The CDR3 loop reads CASSPRTGANTEAFF. In DNA form, the CDR3 reads TGTGCCAGCAGCCCCCGGACAGGGGCGAACACTGAAGCTTTCTTT.

In DNA, the CDR3 is TGTGCCACCAGCAGAGATTGGGAGGGGGAGCAGTTCTTC. Encoded protein: CATSRDWEGEQFF. J is TRBJ2-1 and V is TRBV15, with 7 bases matching TRBD2. Germline trimming cut 0 bases from V and 10 bases from J; bases unmatched to any gene: 3. The germline V gene encodes CDR1 LNHNV and CDR2 YYDKDF (reference sequence). The CDR3 consists of 13 residues.

For the CDR3, the DNA is TGTGCCAGCTCACCACAGGAGGGGCCCGGCTACACCTTC. As protein: CASSPQEGPGYTF. The chain is built from TRBV18 and TRBJ1-2; D is possibly TRBD1 (5 bases). Germline loops: CDR1 KGHSH, CDR2 LQKENI. The CDR3 has 13 residues. V gave up 1 base and J gave up 8 bases, with 11 bases separating them.

The V call is TRBV27, the J call TRBJ2-3, with D unresolved. The germline V gene encodes CDR1 MNHEY and CDR2 SMNVEV (reference sequence). This CDR3 has 15 residues. V lost 4 bases to trimming and J lost 1 base, with 12 bases between them. Here the CDR3 reads CASSSPTAGTDTQYF. The CDR3 region has the DNA TGTGCCAGCAGTTCCCCCACGGCGGGCACAGATACGCAGTATTTT.

The sample holds one count of this clone. The chain uses TRBV14 and TRBJ1-4; no firm D call. The CDR3 sequence is 15 residues long. With 0 bases removed from V and 10 bases from J, the gap between germline ends came to 15 bases. Germline V gene data show CDR1 as SGHDN and CDR2 as FVKESK. The CDR3 DNA sequence: TGTGCCAGCAGCCAAGATCAGAGGGCCGGCGGAAAACTGTTTTTT. Protein product: CASSQDQRAGGKLFF. The complete variable domain, with remaining parts taken from reference TRBV14 and TRBJ1-4, reads EAGVTQFPSHSVIEKGQTVTLRCDPISGHDNLYWYRRVMGKEIKFLLHFVKESKQDESGMPNNRFLAERTGGTYSTLKVQPAELEDSGVYFCASSQDQRAGGKLFFGSGTQLSVL.

The V gene is TRBV10-3, the J gene TRBJ2-3; 12 positions match TRBD2. V shed 10 bases, J shed 1 base, and the junction held 15 bases outside the gene matches. The CDR3 loop spans 18 amino acids. Looked up from germline, CDR1 is ENHRY and CDR2 is SYGVKD. Here the CDR3 DNA reads TGTGCCACAGAGACTAGCGGGGGTCCCGGTTCGGGCACAGATACGCAGTATTTT. Protein sequence: CATETSGGPGSGTDTQYF.